These 3 T cell receptor beta chains were sequenced from one sample in a study of cytomegalovirus exposure and HLA in healthy donors. 60 Vbeta and 13 Jbeta primers were used in PCR. This table comes from immunoSEQ multiplex PCR, and its TCRdb copy is limited to in-frame clones, with some not included. The sample gives about 140,000 clones, roughly 10% of which show up once; 1.5% to 2% is in the top ten. Sequencing was performed on PBMCs. The source is a man between 50 and 59 years old in good health and CMV-seronegative.

This clone was observed a few times. The CDR3 DNA is TGTGCCAGCAGCCCCGAGGGATTAGCGGGGGGTTCCAATGAGCAGTTCTTC. Translated: CASSPEGLAGGSNEQFF. The V call is TRBV4-2, the J call TRBJ2-1; 10 nucleotides match TRBD2. CDR3 size: 17 residues. CDR1 and CDR2 (germline): LGHNA, YNFKEQ. V dropped 4 bases and J dropped 6; count of bases not matched to a gene: 12.

The chain couples TRBV27 to TRBJ1-5; the D gene is possibly TRBD1 (6 bases). The length of the CDR3 is 20 residues. CDR1 and CDR2 from the germline V gene are MNHEY and SMNVEV (reference sequence). Trimming took off 2 bases at V and 7 bases at J, with 30 bases between the two ends. CDR3 nucleotide sequence: TGTGCCAGCAGTTTACCCTCGGCGGGGGGCAGGTGGATGCCTACCCAGCCCCAGCATTTT. Translating gives CASSLPSAGGRWMPTQPQHF.

Worth noting for this clone: Compared with germline, one end of the junction differs, possibly owing to a read error. Different DNA sequences within this sample yield the same CDR3. The CDR3 loop is CASSKDRQVTNTEAFF. CDR3 nucleotides: TGTGCCAGCAGTAAAGACAGACAGGTTACAAACACTGAAGCCTTCTTT. This chain links TRBV6-1 with TRBJ1-1; D is possibly TRBD1 (6 bases). Germline values: CDR1 MNHNS, CDR2 SASEGT. This CDR3 is 16 amino acids long.